The 19 T cell receptor beta chains presented below share a single source sample, sequenced in a study of glioma-infiltrating T cells after dendritic cell vaccination. Clones were sequenced by immunoSEQ multiplex PCR, and TCRdb holds only the in-frame ones, with some missing. The data hold 50,000 to 65,000 clones, with more than 75% observed a single time. Time point in this sample: after dendritic cell vaccination, including at tumor progression/relapse. The source material was blood, sampled after dendritic cell vaccination. The receptors shown here come from a human donor with glioblastoma.

The rearrangement links TRBV14 to TRBJ2-3; 10 bases map to TRBD2. Looked up from germline, CDR1 is SGHDN and CDR2 is FVKESK. This CDR3 comprises 16 residues. V was pared by 2 bases and J by 2 bases, with 4 bases of the junction left unmatched. The CDR3 DNA reads as TGTGCCAGCAGCCAACAGCGGGGGGGCCCCACAGATACGCAGTATTTT. It encodes CASSQQRGGPTDTQYF.

The chain employs TRBV4-3 and TRBJ1-2, with D perhaps TRBD1 (6 bases). The length of the CDR3 is 14 residues. The germline V and J ends were trimmed by 4 bases and 2 bases, with 11 bases remaining between them. CDR1 and CDR2 (germline): LGHNA, YSLEER. CDR3 in amino acids: CASSRAGANYGYTF. The CDR3 DNA follows: TGCGCCAGCAGCCGGGCGGGGGCCAACTATGGCTACACCTTC.

The chain has TRBV28 and TRBJ1-1; 10 bases line up with TRBD1. This CDR3 contains 15 residues. Trimming took 3 bases from V and 5 from J; bases not matched to a gene: 6. Per germline, CDR1 MDHEN and CDR2 SYDVKM. CDR3 nucleotide sequence: TGTGCCAGCAGTTTTGGGGACAGGGGATATACTGAAGCTTTCTTT. Amino acids: CASSFGDRGYTEAFF. The variable domain in full, with the rest retrieved from reference TRBV28 and TRBJ1-1, is DVKVTQSSRYLVKRTGEKVFLECVQDMDHENMFWYRQDPGLGLRLIYFSYDVKMKEKGDIPEGYSVSREKKERFSLILESASTNQTSMYLCASSFGDRGYTEAFFGQGTRLTVV.

The chain is built from TRBV2 and TRBJ2-5; D unclear. The CDR3 is made up of 13 amino acids. Germline CDR1 is SNHLY and CDR2 is FYNNEI. V was clipped by 1 base and J by 3 bases, with 6 bases between them. CDR3 amino acids: CASSEDSEETQYF. CDR3 DNA sequence: TGTGCCAGCAGTGAAGATTCCGAAGAGACCCAGTACTTC.

This sequence joins TRBV5-1 and TRBJ2-3; 9 nucleotides align to TRBD2. The CDR3 runs to 17 residues. J was trimmed by 2 bases and V by 0 bases; bases with no gene match: 7. In germline, CDR1 is SGHRS, CDR2 YFSETQ. The DNA for the CDR3 is TGCGCCAGCAGCTTGGCCGGCGGGGGGGGGACCACAGATACGCAGTATTTT. Translation gives CASSLAGGGGTTDTQYF.

The chain links TRBV9 to TRBJ2-7, with 9 positions matching TRBD1. Looked up from germline, CDR1 is SGDLS and CDR2 is YYNGEE. The CDR3 consists of 14 residues. V lost 3 bases, J lost 5 bases, and 6 bases stayed unmatched. This CDR3 reads CASSGDRVTHEQYF. In DNA form, the CDR3 reads TGTGCCAGCAGCGGGGACAGGGTAACCCACGAGCAGTACTTC.

This chain uses TRBV28 with TRBJ1-1; weak D call: TRBD1 (6 bases). The CDR3 extends over 13 amino acids. CDR1 and CDR2 (germline): MDHEN, SYDVKM. Trimming shortened V by 6 bases and J by 7 bases, and 15 bases separated the two germline ends. The CDR3: CASSLGAINEAFF. CDR3 sequence (DNA): TGTGCCAGCAGCCTGGGGGCAATTAATGAAGCTTTCTTT.

The V and J genes are TRBV18 and TRBJ2-7; 10 nucleotides agree with TRBD1. With 4 bases clipped from V and 5 bases from J, the junction kept 11 bases outside the gene matches. The CDR3 spans 16 residues. The germline gives CDR1 KGHSH, CDR2 LQKENI. The CDR3 coding sequence is TGTGCCAGCTCACAACAGACAGGGGGCTTAGTCAACGAGCAGTACTTC. Its protein is CASSQQTGGLVNEQYF. Using reference TRBV18 and TRBJ2-7 for the parts outside the CDR3, the full variable domain is NAGVMQNPRHLVRRRGQEARLRCSPMKGHSHVYWYRQLPEEGLKFMVYLQKENIIDESGMPKERFSAEFPKEGPSILRIQQVVRGDSAAYFCASSQQTGGLVNEQYFGPGTRLTVT.

This sequence joins TRBV19 and TRBJ2-1; TRBD2 agrees at 7 bases. This CDR3 is 12 amino acids long. In germline, CDR1 is LNHDA, CDR2 SQIVND (reference sequence). V shed 3 bases, J shed 10 bases, and the junction held 3 bases outside the gene matches. The CDR3 spells CASSMGLPEQFF. For the CDR3, the DNA is TGTGCCAGTAGTATGGGACTACCGGAGCAGTTCTTC. Combining the CDR3 with reference TRBV19 and TRBJ2-1 gives the whole variable domain DGGITQSPKYLFRKEGQNVTLSCEQNLNHDAMYWYRQDPGQGLRLIYYSQIVNDFQKGDIAEGYSVSREKKESFPLTVTSAQKNPTAFYLCASSMGLPEQFFGPGTRLTVL.

This sequence joins TRBV5-1 and TRBJ2-3; TRBD1 matches at 9 bases. The CDR3 is 16 residues long. From germline, CDR1 is SGHRS and CDR2 YFSETQ. The V and J ends lost 0 bases and 0 bases, in that order; junction bases with no gene match: 2. The CDR3 is CASSLGGTGSTDTQYF. Written as DNA, the CDR3 is TGCGCCAGCAGCTTGGGTGGGACAGGGAGCACAGATACGCAGTATTTT.

The V gene is TRBV5-1, the J gene TRBJ2-2, with 9 bases lining up with TRBD2. Per germline, CDR1 SGHRS and CDR2 YFSETQ. After removal of 4 bases from V and 3 bases from J, the junction contained 4 bases not matched to a gene. This CDR3 is built from 15 residues. CDR3 sequence reads: CASSGGGAYTGELFF. Here the CDR3 DNA reads TGCGCCAGCAGCGGCGGGGGGGCGTACACCGGGGAGCTGTTTTTT. Full variable domain (remainder filled in from reference TRBV5-1 and TRBJ2-2): KAGVTQTPRYLIKTRGQQVTLSCSPISGHRSVSWYQQTPGQGLQFLFEYFSETQRNKGNFPGRFSGRQFSNSRSEMNVSTLELGDSALYLCASSGGGAYTGELFFGEGSRLTVL.

CDR3 region: CASSYEQAYTGELFF. CDR3 coding DNA: TGTGCCAGCAGTTACGAACAAGCGTACACCGGGGAGCTGTTTTTT. The chain combines TRBV6-5 with TRBJ2-2, with D uncertain. Trimming pared 2 bases from V and 3 bases from J, leaving 10 bases between. Germline V gives CDR1 MNHEY, CDR2 SVGAGI. The CDR3 has 15 amino acids.

The DNA for the CDR3 is TGTGCCAGCAGCATTACAGGAATGCTCTACAATGAGCAGTTCTTC. Protein product: CASSITGMLYNEQFF. V gene TRBV5-8 combines with J gene TRBJ2-1, with D tentatively TRBD1 (5 bases). CDR1 and CDR2 (germline): SGHTS, YDEGEE. V was pared by 4 bases and J by 3 bases, with 14 bases between. This CDR3 comprises 15 residues.

The rearrangement links TRBV11-3 to TRBJ2-3; TRBD1 aligns across 10 bases. J was trimmed by 2 bases and V by 5 bases; bases with no gene match: 4. Germline CDR1 and CDR2: SGHNT and YENEEA. This CDR3 has 15 residues. DNA for the CDR3: TGTGCCAGCAGCCCCCGACAGGGGGCCACAGATACGCAGTATTTT. This codes for CASSPRQGATDTQYF.

The chain links TRBV11-1 to TRBJ2-5, with 7 bases that match TRBD2. The DNA matches TRBJ2-7 better at its end, which makes the J call doubtful. CDR3 length: 16 amino acids. Germline V CDR1 and CDR2: SGHAT, FQDESV (reference sequence). This chain's CDR3 is CASSPQRGSPYLEQYF. The CDR3 coding sequence is TGTGCCAGCAGCCCGCAGCGGGGATCCCCCTACCTCGAGCAGTACTTC.

The chain couples TRBV7-6 to TRBJ1-1, with TRBD1 matching over 7 bases. In germline, CDR1 is SGHVS, CDR2 FNYEAQ. Trimming removed 1 base from V and 7 bases from J; junction bases left unmatched: 6. The CDR3 has 14 residues. CDR3 coding DNA: TGTGCCAGCAGCTTAGGCAGGGGGGCAGATGAAGCTTTCTTT. Translation gives CASSLGRGADEAFF.

The V gene is TRBV18, the J gene TRBJ1-5; 8 positions agree with TRBD1. The CDR3 spans 16 residues. Trimming took 3 bases from V and 1 from J; bases not matched to a gene: 5. Germline loops: CDR1 KGHSH, CDR2 LQKENI. The CDR3 region has the DNA TGTGCCAGCTCACCTGCCAGGACAGGGAGCAATCAGCCCCAGCATTTT. It yields the protein CASSPARTGSNQPQHF.

The chain has TRBV7-2 and TRBJ1-2; the D gene is possibly TRBD1 (6 bases). V gave up 4 bases and J gave up 4 bases, with 7 bases separating them. The CDR3 length is 12 residues. CDR1 and CDR2 from the germline V gene are SGHTA and FQGNSA. CDR3 in DNA: TGTGCCAGCAGCTCAGGGGCCTATGGCTACACCTTC. Translating gives CASSSGAYGYTF.

The V and J genes are TRBV28 and TRBJ2-5; TRBD1 aligns across 11 bases. V shed 6 bases, J shed 5 bases, and the junction held 8 bases outside the gene matches. The germline gives CDR1 MDHEN, CDR2 SYDVKM. CDR3 length: 15 residues. CDR3 loop: CASRGTGGSWETQYF. CDR3 in DNA: TGTGCCAGCAGGGGGACAGGGGGAAGTTGGGAGACCCAGTACTTC.